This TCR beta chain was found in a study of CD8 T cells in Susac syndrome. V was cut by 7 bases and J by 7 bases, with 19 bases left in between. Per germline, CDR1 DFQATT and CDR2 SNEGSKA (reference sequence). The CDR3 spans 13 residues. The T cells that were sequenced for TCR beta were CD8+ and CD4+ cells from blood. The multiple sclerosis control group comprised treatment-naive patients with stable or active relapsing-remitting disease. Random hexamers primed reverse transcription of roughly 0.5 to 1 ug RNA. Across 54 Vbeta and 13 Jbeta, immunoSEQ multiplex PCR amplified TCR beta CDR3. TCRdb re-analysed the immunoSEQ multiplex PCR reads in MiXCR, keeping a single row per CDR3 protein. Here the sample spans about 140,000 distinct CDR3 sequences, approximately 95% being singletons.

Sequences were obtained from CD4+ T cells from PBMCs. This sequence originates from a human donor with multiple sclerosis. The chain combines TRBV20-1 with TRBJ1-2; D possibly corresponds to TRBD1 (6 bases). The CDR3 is CSVRQEGWAGYTF. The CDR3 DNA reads TGCAGTGTCCGACAGGAGGGTTGGGCTGGCTACACCTTC.